This T cell receptor (beta chain) was sequenced during a study of post-analysis software for immune sequencing data. Notes on the study in general: There were five TRBV segments more frequent in patients than controls, and TRBV5-6, TRBV5-1 and TRBV20-1 were among them.

In its sample, this clonotype was seen many times. No antigen is known for it. Sequencing libraries made from TCR beta cDNA carried unique molecular identifiers. TCRdb re-called the PCR reads through MiXCR, storing one row per CDR3 protein. The sample yields more than 500,000 distinct CDR3 sequences, around a third seen once. The V end lost 0 bases, the J end lost 6 bases, and 6 bases lay between the germline ends. CDR1 is LGHDT and CDR2 is YNNKEL in the germline V gene (reference sequence). This CDR3 spans 12 amino acids. The sequencing input was blood. V and J are TRBV3-1 and TRBJ2-7; D gene ambiguous. The clonotype was recovered from a girl aged 2-17 years with multiple sclerosis. CDR3 DNA sequence: TGTGCCAGCAGCCAAGATCGGACCGAGCAGTACTTC. Translation: CASSQDRTEQYF.